The clone carrying this T cell receptor (beta chain) was observed a handful of times. The antigen is unknown. Intraepithelial and lamina propria lymphocytes were released after the graft tissue was processed. This record comes from a study of graft-versus-host responses after intestinal transplantation. Study-level information: The whole recipient group had anti-thymocyte globulin induction followed by tacrolimus and steroids for two to three years. Study-level points and caveats: High graft-versus-host to host-versus-graft clonal ratios were seen in allografts of patients with graft-donor T cell macrochimerism. Among recipient marrow samples, GvH clones were found; some appeared first in ileum or blood. Peak circulating GvH clone levels tracked with early post-transplant HvG declines.

The repertoire was sequenced with immunoSEQ multiplex PCR; TCRdb's copy has only in-frame clones and lacks some. The sample yields about 60,000 clones, under 90% seen once. The TCR sequence derives from a human patient who received an intestinal transplant, so some T cells may come from the graft donor. The starting material was ileum tissue, obtained 350 to 400 days after transplant.

CDR3 DNA sequence: TGTGCCAGCACGGCAGGGTGGTATGGCTACACCTTC. Its protein product is CASTAGWYGYTF. J is TRBJ1-2 and V is TRBV6-1; a possible D gene is TRBD1 (5 bases). There are 12 residues in the CDR3. The ends were cut back, 7 bases at V and 5 bases at J, with 11 bases in the middle. From germline, CDR1 is MNHNS and CDR2 SASEGT.